The present entry profiles one T cell receptor (beta chain) with its context. No cognate antigen has been identified for it. It has no much larger one-base neighbor in the sample; base qualities were not kept. The receptor library was made with the immunoSEQ multiplex PCR assay. DNA from the cultured, isolated CD4+ T cells was subjected to TCR beta CDR3 sequencing. The study's processing was this. The analysis removed non-productive TCR sequences, trimmed reads to the CDR3 region, and retained only CDR3s that were 7 or more amino acids long. The MANAFEST web app was used to pick out antigen-specific clonotypes by comparing their expansion in peptide wells with that in reference cultures. For clones to be considered positive, expansion at FDR<0.05 versus reference and all other wells, an odds ratio above 5, and a frequency above 0.1% in two replicate wells were required. A clonotype was defined as cross-reactive if the clonotype was significantly expanded both in SARS-CoV-2 spike wells and in at least one common cold coronavirus spike condition. Using the stringdist R package, CDR3 similarity was measured by Levenshtein distance, and unrooted trees were constructed with ape in R 3.6.1. Held by TCRdb, this immuneACCESS table contains in-frame sequences only and omits some clones. Under half of the omission traces to an unresolved V gene where checked; the cause of the rest is unknown. V and J calls and clone size are as listed in that table; D and trimming were resolved from the DNA. The sample profile shows under 80,000 clones; around 78% of them were found once. The ten largest clonotypes hold about 11% of the sample.

Spanning cysteine to phenylalanine, the CDR3 consists of 15 amino acids. Just CDR3 DNA is preserved here, 45 bases in frame from base 1. The V end gives up 2 bases and the J end 4 bases, leaving 7 bases in the junction not matched to a gene. CDR1 is given as MNHEY and CDR2 as SVGEGT, both from the germline V gene. The entry originates in a study of vaccination effects on CD4 cells after COVID-19 (dated by TCRdb to between 2020 and 2023). General notes on the study: Participants received two doses of either the BNT162b2 or the mRNA-1273 mRNA SARS-CoV-2 vaccine. The study compared SARS-CoV-2 spike-specific CD4+ TCR repertoires before and after mRNA vaccination in COVID-19 convalescent patients and infection-naive vaccine recipients. The full study included 10 to 11 COVID-19 convalescent patients and a few SARS-CoV-2-naive healthy vaccine recipients. Cultures from other donors in the study were sequenced with the Oncomine TCR Beta short-read assay on an Illumina iSeq 100.

To identify antigen-specific CD4+ T cell clonotypes by their expansion, the ViraFEST assay first stimulated PBMC with viral peptide pools and then applied TCR sequencing. After about 10 days of culture, CD4+ T cells were isolated with the EasySep CD4+ T cell isolation kit. The absence of prior SARS-CoV-2 infection in healthy vaccine recipients was confirmed by negative nucleocapsid antibodies before and after vaccination. Approximately 2 million PBMC per well were cultured with about 9.6 ug/ml peptides in IMDM containing 5% human AB serum, approximately 10 IU/ml IL-2 and gentamicin. On days 3 and 7, half of the culture medium was replaced with fresh IL-2-containing medium. Unless noted otherwise, every peptide stimulation condition was cultured in triplicate wells. Using Ficoll-Paque Plus gradient centrifugation, PBMC were separated from whole blood and then either used fresh or cryopreserved at -140C. The overlapping peptide pools covered the spike proteins of SARS-CoV-2 and of the common cold coronaviruses HCoV-NL63, HCoV-OC43 and HCoV-229E. The QIAamp micro DNA kit was used to extract genomic DNA from the cultured CD4+ T cells.

Overall study results and their limits: Both infection-induced and vaccine-induced clones contracted markedly at late post-vaccination timepoints, which is consistent with waning T cell responses. Only a small number of convalescent patients were included, and no early post-infection timepoints were available, which limited the study. In healthy vaccine recipients, vaccine-induced clones were almost all SARS-CoV-2 mono-reactive, with only 1 of 255 cross-reactive with common cold coronaviruses.

This chain is built from TRBV6-2 or TRBV6-3 and TRBJ1-2; 7 central bases correspond to TRBD1. The starting material was CD4+ T cells from PBMCs cultured with SARS-CoV-2 spike peptides, obtained before COVID-19 vaccination. Taken with the paper, the label for cell subset or site translates to: SARS-CoV-2 spike overlapping peptide pool stimulation. The source of this sequence is a human donor who received a COVID-19 vaccine. DNA sequence: TGTGCCAGCAGTTACGAGCAGGGGGATGTCTATGGCTACACCTTC. Its protein product is CASSYEQGDVYGYTF.